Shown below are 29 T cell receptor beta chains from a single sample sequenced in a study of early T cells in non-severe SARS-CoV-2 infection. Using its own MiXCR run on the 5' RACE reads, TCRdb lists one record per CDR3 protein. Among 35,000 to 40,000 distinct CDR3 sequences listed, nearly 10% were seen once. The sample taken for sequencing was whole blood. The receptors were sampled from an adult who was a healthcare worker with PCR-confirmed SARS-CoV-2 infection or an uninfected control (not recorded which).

The CDR3 DNA sequence: TGTGCCAGCAGCCGCGTGCCCCCGGGCAGCCCACCCGCAGATACGCAGTATTTT. Residues: CASSRVPPGSPPADTQYF. The rearrangement uses TRBV6-2 or TRBV6-3 and TRBJ2-3; D is undetermined. The germline CDR1 and CDR2 sequences are MNHEY and SVGEGT. The V gene lost 6 bases and the J gene lost 4 bases, with 26 bases spanning the gap. The CDR3 is made up of 18 amino acids.

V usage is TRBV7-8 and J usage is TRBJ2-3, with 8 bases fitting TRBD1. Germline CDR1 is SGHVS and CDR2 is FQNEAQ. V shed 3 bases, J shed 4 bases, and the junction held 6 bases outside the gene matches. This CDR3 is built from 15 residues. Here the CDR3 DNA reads TGTGCCAGCAGCTTTTGGGGACAGGCGGCAGATACGCAGTATTTT. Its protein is CASSFWGQAADTQYF.

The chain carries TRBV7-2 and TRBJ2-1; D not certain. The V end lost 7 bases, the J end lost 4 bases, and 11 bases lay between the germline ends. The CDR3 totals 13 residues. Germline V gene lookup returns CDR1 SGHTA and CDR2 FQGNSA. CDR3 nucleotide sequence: TGTGCCAGCATCCCGATGGGATACAATGAGCAGTTCTTC. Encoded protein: CASIPMGYNEQFF.

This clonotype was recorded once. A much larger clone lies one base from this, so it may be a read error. CDR3 protein: CASSARGTEFSYEQYF. The CDR3 nucleotides are TGTGCCAGCAGTGCTCGCGGGACAGAGTTCTCCTACGAGCAGTACTTC. The V gene is TRBV6-6, the J gene TRBJ2-7; TRBD1 might be the D (7 bases). Germline V gene data show CDR1 as MNHNY and CDR2 as SVGAGI (reference sequence). The CDR3 runs to 16 residues. Trimming pared 5 bases from V and 0 bases from J, leaving 17 bases between.

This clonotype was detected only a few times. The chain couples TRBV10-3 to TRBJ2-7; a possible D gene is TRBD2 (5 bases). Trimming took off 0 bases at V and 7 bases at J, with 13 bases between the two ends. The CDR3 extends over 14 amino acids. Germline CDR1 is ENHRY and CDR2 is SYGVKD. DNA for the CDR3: TGTGCCATCAGTGAGTCGGCCCCTCCGGGGGAGCAGTACTTC. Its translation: CAISESAPPGEQYF.

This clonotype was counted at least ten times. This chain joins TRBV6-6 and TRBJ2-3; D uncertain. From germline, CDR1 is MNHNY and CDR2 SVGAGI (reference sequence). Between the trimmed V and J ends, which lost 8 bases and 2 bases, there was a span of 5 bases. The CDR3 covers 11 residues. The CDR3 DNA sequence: TGTGCCAGCTTAGTCACAGATACGCAGTATTTT. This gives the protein CASLVTDTQYF.

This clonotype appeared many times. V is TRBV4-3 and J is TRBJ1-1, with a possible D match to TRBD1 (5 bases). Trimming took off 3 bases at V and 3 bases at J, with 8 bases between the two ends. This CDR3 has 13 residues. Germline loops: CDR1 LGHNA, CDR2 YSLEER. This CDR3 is CASSHRAHTEAFF. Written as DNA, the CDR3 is TGCGCCAGCAGCCACAGGGCGCACACTGAAGCTTTCTTT.

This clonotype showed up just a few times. CDR3 amino acids: CASSADRDSPLHF. CDR3 in DNA: TGTGCCAGCAGTGCCGACAGGGATTCACCCCTCCACTTT. The V call is TRBV2, the J call TRBJ1-6; the match to TRBD1 covers 7 bases. The CDR3 loop spans 13 amino acids. With 4 bases clipped from V and 8 bases from J, the junction kept 2 bases outside the gene matches. CDR1 is SNHLY, CDR2 FYNNEI, per germline.

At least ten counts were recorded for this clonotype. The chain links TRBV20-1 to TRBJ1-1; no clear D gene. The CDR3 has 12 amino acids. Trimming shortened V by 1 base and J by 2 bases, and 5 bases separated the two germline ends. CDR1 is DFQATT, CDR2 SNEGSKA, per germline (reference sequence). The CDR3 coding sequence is TGCAGTGCTAGAGGGGGTAACACTGAAGCTTTCTTT. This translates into CSARGGNTEAFF.

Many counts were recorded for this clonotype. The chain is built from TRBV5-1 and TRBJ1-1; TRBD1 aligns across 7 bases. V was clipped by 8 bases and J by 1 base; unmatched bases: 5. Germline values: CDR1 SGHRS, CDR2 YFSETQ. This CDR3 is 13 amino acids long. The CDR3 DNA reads TGCGCCAGTACGGCAGGGGGGAACACTGAAGCTTTCTTT. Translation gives CASTAGGNTEAFF.

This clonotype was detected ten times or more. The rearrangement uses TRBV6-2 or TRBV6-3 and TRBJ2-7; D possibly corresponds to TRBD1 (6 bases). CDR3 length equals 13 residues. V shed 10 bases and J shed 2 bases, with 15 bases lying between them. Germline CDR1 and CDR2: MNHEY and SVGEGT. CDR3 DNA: TGTGCCACGCGAACAGGGCCGGCCTACGAGCAGTACTTC. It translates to CATRTGPAYEQYF.

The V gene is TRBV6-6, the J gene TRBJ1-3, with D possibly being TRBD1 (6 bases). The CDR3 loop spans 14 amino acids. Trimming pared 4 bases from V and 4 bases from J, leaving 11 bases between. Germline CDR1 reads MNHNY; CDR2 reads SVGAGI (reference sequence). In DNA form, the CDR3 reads TGTGCCAGCAGTTTCGGGACATCCGGAAACACCATATATTTT. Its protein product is CASSFGTSGNTIYF.

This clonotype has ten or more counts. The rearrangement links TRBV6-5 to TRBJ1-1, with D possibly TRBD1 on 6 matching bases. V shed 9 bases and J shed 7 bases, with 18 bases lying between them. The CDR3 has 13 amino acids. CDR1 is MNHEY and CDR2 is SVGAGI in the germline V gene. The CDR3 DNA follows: TGTGCCAGTTCACGCCGGGGGGCTGATGAAGCTTTCTTT. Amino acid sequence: CASSRRGADEAFF.

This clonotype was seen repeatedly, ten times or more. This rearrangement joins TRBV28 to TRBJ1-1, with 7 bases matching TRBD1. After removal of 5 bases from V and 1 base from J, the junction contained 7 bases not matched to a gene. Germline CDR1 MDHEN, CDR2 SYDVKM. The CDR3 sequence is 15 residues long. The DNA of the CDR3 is TGTGCCAGCAGTCCCCGGACAGGCCCGAACACTGAAGCTTTCTTT. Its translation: CASSPRTGPNTEAFF.

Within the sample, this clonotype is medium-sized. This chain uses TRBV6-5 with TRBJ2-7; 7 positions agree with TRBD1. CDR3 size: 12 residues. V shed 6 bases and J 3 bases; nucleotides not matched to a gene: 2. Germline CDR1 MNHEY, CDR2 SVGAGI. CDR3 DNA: TGTGCCAGCAGAGGGACAGTCTACGAGCAGTACTTC. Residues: CASRGTVYEQYF.

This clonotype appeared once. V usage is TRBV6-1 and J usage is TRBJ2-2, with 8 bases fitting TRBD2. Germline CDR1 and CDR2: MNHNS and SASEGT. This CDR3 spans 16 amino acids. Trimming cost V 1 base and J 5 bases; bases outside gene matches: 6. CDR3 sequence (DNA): TGTGCCAGCAGTGAAGGGATTAGCGGGGTGACCGGGGAGCTGTTTTTT. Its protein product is CASSEGISGVTGELFF.

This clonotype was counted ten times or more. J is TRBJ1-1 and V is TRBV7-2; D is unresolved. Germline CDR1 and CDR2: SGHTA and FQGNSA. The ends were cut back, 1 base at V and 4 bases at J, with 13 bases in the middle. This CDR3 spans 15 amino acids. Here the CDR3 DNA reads TGTGCCAGCAGCTTAGTTTCTAGGGTGGTCACTGAAGCTTTCTTT. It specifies CASSLVSRVVTEAFF.

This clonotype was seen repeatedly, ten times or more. The CDR3 spells CASSKTGNYGYTF. The CDR3 DNA is TGTGCCAGCAGCAAGACAGGAAACTATGGCTACACCTTC. The V call is TRBV11-2, the J call TRBJ1-2; maybe TRBD1 (6 bases). The CDR3 is made up of 13 amino acids. Trimming shortened V by 5 bases and J by 2 bases, and 9 bases separated the two germline ends. Per germline, CDR1 SGHAT and CDR2 FQNNGV. Looking up the rest from reference TRBV11-2 and TRBJ1-2 gives the full variable domain: EAGVAQSPRYKIIEKRQSVAFWCNPISGHATLYWYQQILGQGPKLLIQFQNNGVVDDSQLPKDRFSAERLKGVDSTLKIQPAKLEDSAVYLCASSKTGNYGYTFGSGTRLTVV.

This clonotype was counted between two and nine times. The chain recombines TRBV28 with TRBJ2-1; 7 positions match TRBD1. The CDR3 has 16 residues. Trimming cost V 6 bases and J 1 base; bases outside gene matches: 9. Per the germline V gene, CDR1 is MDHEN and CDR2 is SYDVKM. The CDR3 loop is CASRDLPDRSYNEQFF. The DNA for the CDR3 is TGTGCCAGCAGAGACCTCCCGGACAGGTCCTACAATGAGCAGTTCTTC.

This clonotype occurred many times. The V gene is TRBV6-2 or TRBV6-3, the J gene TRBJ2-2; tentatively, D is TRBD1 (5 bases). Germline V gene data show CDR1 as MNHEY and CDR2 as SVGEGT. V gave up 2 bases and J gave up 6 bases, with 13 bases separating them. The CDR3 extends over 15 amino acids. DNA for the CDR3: TGTGCCAGCAGTTACGTGCAGGGCTCGGCCGGGGAGCTGTTTTTT. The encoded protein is CASSYVQGSAGELFF.

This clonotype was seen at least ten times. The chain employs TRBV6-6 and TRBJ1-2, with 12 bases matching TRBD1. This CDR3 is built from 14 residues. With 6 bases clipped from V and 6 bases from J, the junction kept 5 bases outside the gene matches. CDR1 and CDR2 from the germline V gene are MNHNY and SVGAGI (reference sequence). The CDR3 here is CASSLGQGADGYTF. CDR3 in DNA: TGTGCCAGCAGCCTGGGACAGGGGGCTGATGGCTACACCTTC.

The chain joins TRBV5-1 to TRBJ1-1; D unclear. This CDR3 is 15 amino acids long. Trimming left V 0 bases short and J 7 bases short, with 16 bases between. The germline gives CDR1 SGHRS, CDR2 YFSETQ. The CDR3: CASSLARASPHEAFF. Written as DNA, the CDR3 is TGCGCCAGCAGCTTGGCTAGAGCCAGCCCCCATGAAGCTTTCTTT.

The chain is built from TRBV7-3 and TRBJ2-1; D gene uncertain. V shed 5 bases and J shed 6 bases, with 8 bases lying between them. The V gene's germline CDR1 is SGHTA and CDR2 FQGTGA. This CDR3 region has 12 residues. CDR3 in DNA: TGTGCCAGCAGCCCGAGTCCCAATGAGCAGTTCTTC. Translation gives CASSPSPNEQFF.

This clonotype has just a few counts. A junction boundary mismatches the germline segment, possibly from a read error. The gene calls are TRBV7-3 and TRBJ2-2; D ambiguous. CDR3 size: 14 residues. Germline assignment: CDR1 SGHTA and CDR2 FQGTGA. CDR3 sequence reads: CASRFGANTGELFF. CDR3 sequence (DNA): TGTGCCAGCCGCTTTGGGGCGAACACCGGGGAGCTGTTTTTT.

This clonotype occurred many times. CDR3 loop: CASGRDGAFSGANVLTF. As DNA, the CDR3 is TGTGCCTCTGGCCGGGACGGAGCTTTCTCTGGGGCCAACGTCCTGACTTTC. The chain couples TRBV30 to TRBJ2-6; D may correspond to TRBD1 or TRBD2 (5 bases each). The CDR3 runs 17 residues. Germline V CDR1 and CDR2: GTSNPN, SVGIG (reference sequence). Deletions cut 7 bases from V and 0 bases from J, with 19 bases between.

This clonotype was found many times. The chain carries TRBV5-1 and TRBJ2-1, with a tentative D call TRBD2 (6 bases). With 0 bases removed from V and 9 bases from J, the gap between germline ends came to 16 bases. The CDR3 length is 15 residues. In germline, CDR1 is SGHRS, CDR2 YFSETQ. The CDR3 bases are TGCGCCAGCAGCTTGGCCGGAGGAGGGAGAGGTGAGCAGTTCTTC. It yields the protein CASSLAGGGRGEQFF.

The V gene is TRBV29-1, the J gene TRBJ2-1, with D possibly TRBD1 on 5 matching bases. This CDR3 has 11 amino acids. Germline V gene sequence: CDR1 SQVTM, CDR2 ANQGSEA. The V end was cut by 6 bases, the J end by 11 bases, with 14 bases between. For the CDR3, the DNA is TGCAGCGTCGGCACGGCAGGGAAGCAGTTCTTC. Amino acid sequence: CSVGTAGKQFF.

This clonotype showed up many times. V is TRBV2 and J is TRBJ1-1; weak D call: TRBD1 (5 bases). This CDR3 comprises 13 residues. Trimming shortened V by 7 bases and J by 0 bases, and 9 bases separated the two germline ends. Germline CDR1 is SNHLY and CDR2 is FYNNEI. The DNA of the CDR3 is TGTGCCAGCACGGGGGAGGTGAACACTGAAGCTTTCTTT. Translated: CASTGEVNTEAFF.

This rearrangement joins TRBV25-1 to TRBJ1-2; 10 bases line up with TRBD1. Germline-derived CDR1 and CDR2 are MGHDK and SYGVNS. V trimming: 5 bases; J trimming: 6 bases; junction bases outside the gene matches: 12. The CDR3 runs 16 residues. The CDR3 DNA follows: TGTGCCAGCAGTAACCCGGGACAGGGGATCGGGGATGGCTACACCTTC. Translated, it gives CASSNPGQGIGDGYTF.